This TCR beta chain was sequenced during a study of T cell responses to AZD1222 COVID-19 vaccine (TCRdb year 2021). General notes on the study: A total of 233 trial participants underwent TCR sequencing, of whom 207 received two doses of AZD1222 and around 25 received two doses of the MenACWY control vaccine. Enrollment into the trials was organized by age into subgroups of 18-55, 56-69 and 70-plus years, and those subgroups contained roughly 140, 27 and 60 TCR-sequenced participants, respectively. Paper-wide results and their limitations: The 56-69-year group was small, and its depth increase did not reach significance, likely because of low power. Vaccine-associated CD4 TCRs spanned the whole spike protein, with dominant responses in regions 160-218 and 743-854. Participants were mostly white British and included more females than males, and it was suggested by the authors that clonal diversity may have been underestimated. Reportedly, almost half of the unique spike-specific TCRs recognized epitopes lying outside the regions that are mutated in the B.1.351 and B.1.1.7 variants. Because no day 14 peak-response samples were available, the repertoires could be characterized only after the peak T cell response. Conclusions about previously exposed vaccinees are limited because only five or six AZD1222 recipients were SARS-CoV-2 seropositive at baseline. After two AZD1222 doses, spike-specific TCR breadth and depth were significantly higher than at day 0 and than in MenACWY recipients.

The CDR3 regions of human TCRbeta chains were analyzed by immunosequencing. As for the original processing: Repertoire TCRs were checked for matches against a reference library of SARS-CoV-2-specific TCRs that had been generated using the MIRA antigen-specificity platform. Breadth was defined as the fraction of unique TCRs that were SARS-CoV-2-associated. Depth was defined as the fraction of total T cells that were SARS-CoV-2-associated. Using the MIRA data, each spike-specific TCR was mapped to the spike region that the TCR reacts to and placed in a CD4 or CD8 class. Log10-transformed breadth and depth values were compared by one-way ANOVA with Sidak's multiple comparisons tests. Held by TCRdb, this immuneACCESS table contains in-frame sequences only and omits some clones. Under half of the omission traces to an unresolved V gene where checked; the cause of the rest is unknown. The DNA was the basis for D and trimming; V, J and clone size are from that table. For this sample the table gives approximately 21,000 clones, of which approximately 88% were detected only once. Around 15% of the sample lies in the top ten.

The sample's time point, from its label and the paper: about 28 days (+/-7) after the second vaccine dose. AZD1222 recipients whose second dose came at about 4 weeks and those whose second dose came at about 12 weeks were combined into one group, since spike-specific TCR depth and breadth did not differ between the two schedules. The vaccinee samples were drawn from two UK trials, COV001 and COV002, one of which was a single-blind randomized controlled phase 2/3 trial testing AZD1222 (ChAdOx1 nCoV-19) in healthy adults. Trial participant PBMC samples were collected at day 0 and day 28 after the second dose for TCRbeta chain sequencing. Measured from the cysteine to the phenylalanine, the CDR3 is 15 residues long. Kept here is only the CDR3 DNA, which spans 45 bases and is read in frame from base 1. Trimmed from V: 5 bases; trimmed from J: 5 bases; junction bases lacking a gene match: 6. The germline V gene sets CDR1 to MGHDK and CDR2 to SYGVNS.

In the case of this clone: Its antigen specificity is not known. Base-call qualities are not available, and no considerably larger clone is one nucleotide away.

The TCR sequence derives from an adult who received the AZD1222 COVID-19 vaccine. This sequence uses TRBV25-1 and TRBJ2-1; 10 central nucleotides agree with TRBD1. The material was peripheral blood, obtained 28 days after the second AZD1222 dose. This receptor has the CDR3 CASSPRQGAHNEQFF. The nucleotide sequence reads as follows: TGTGCCAGCAGTCCCCGACAGGGGGCCCACAATGAGCAGTTCTTC.